This TCR beta chain stems from a study of identical twins. This clonotype was observed a few times. The CDR3 has 15 residues. Unmatched junction bases numbered 8, after V lost 4 bases and J lost 6 bases. Germline CDR1 reads LGHDT; CDR2 reads YNNKEL (reference sequence). TCRdb independently ran MiXCR on the 5' RACE reads; one entry per CDR3 protein. The sample holds 420,000 or so distinct CDR3 sequences; roughly 20% are singletons and the top ten take 9% to 15%. The chain combines TRBV3-1 with TRBJ2-1; 8 bases line up with TRBD2. Sequencing was performed on naive T cells sorted from blood. The clonotype was recovered from a middle-aged man in good health. The CDR3 DNA reads TGTGCCAGCAGCCCTAGCGGGCAAGGTACCAATGAGCAGTTCTTC. Translated, it gives CASSPSGQGTNEQFF.